The clone carrying this T cell receptor (beta chain) was recorded many times. The antigen is not known. A sample-barcoded 5' primer and a J-beta primer mix were used in a second PCR of roughly 6 to 11 cycles. Every sample returned 2.5 million or more CDR3-containing paired-end reads. TCRdb reprocessed the 5' RACE reads via MiXCR and lists one record per CDR3 protein. The data hold 750,000 to 950,000 distinct CDR3 sequences, with under 35% observed a single time. The sample is drawn from a study of blood T cells in healthy people across ages. Study findings and constraints: The study found more naive CD4+ cells and higher diversity in long-lived than aged donors.

The V and J ends lost 5 bases and 2 bases, in that order; junction bases with no gene match: 0. CDR3 length equals 14 residues. The germline V gene has CDR1 LNHNV and CDR2 YYDKDF (reference sequence). These data also featured in a second study, about T cells of mothers and their children. In that study: Researchers report slightly higher, though non-significant, overlap in related mother-child pairs than in unrelated pairs.

The clonotype was recovered from a woman aged 35 to 49 in good health. What was sequenced was blood. The chain has TRBV15 and TRBJ2-1, with 10 positions matching TRBD1. CDR3 in DNA: TGTGCCACCAGCGACAGGGGGCCCTACAATGAGCAGTTCTTC. Translation: CATSDRGPYNEQFF.